These 15 T cell receptor beta chains were sequenced from one sample in a study of regulatory T cells in long-lasting Graves disease. According to the study, TCR beta libraries were built with iRepertoire HTBI primers and CDR3-region Arm-PCR. TCRdb called the multiplex PCR reads again in MiXCR, with one record for every CDR3 protein. The data hold more than 650,000 distinct CDR3 sequences, with roughly 30% observed a single time. Regarding time point: persistent/refractory GD, antithyroid drugs over 5 years with positive TRAb. The TCR library was made from RNA extracted from PBMCs. The source was peripheral blood mononuclear cells (PBMCs), collected when the disease was refractory, from a patient treated with antithyroid drugs. Receptors were obtained from a female donor with Graves disease.

The V and J genes are TRBV6-1 and TRBJ2-2; tentatively, D is TRBD2 (5 bases). Trimming took 6 bases from V and 4 from J, leaving 15 bases between them. The CDR3 loop spans 15 amino acids. Germline V lookup: CDR1 MNHNS, CDR2 SASEGT. CDR3 nucleotide sequence: TGTGCCAGCAGCTCTACTAGGGTGGGCACCGGGGAGCTGTTTTTT. Translated, it gives CASSSTRVGTGELFF.

The chain couples TRBV2 to TRBJ2-7, with D possibly TRBD2 on 6 matching bases. The CDR3 covers 16 residues. Germline V lookup: CDR1 SNHLY, CDR2 FYNNEI. V lost 4 bases, J lost 5 bases, and 21 bases lay in between. DNA for the CDR3: TGTGCCAGCAGTGGAGAGGCGGGGCCAAACCGGGACGAGCAGTACTTC. Its translation: CASSGEAGPNRDEQYF.

In this sample, this clonotype turned up a few times. V gene TRBV12-3 or TRBV12-4 combines with J gene TRBJ2-5; TRBD2 aligns across 10 bases. Unmatched junction bases numbered 15, after V lost 6 bases and J lost 5 bases. The CDR3 is made up of 17 amino acids. CDR3 nucleotides: TGTGCCAGCAGCCTAGGGGGCTTAGCGGGAGGAGGGGAGACCCAGTACTTC. Its protein is CASSLGGLAGGGETQYF.

This clonotype was detected a few times. V and J are TRBV20-1 and TRBJ2-7, with 7 nucleotides matching TRBD2. This CDR3 is built from 13 residues. Trimming removed 5 bases from V and 4 bases from J; junction bases left unmatched: 8. Germline loops: CDR1 DFQATT, CDR2 SNEGSKA (reference sequence). CDR3 in DNA: TGCAGTGCTCTCGGGGGGATGGTGTACGAGCAGTACTTC. Its protein product is CSALGGMVYEQYF.

This clonotype appeared many times. The chain is built from TRBV12-3 or TRBV12-4 and TRBJ1-5; a possible D gene is TRBD1 (6 bases). The CDR3 consists of 16 residues. Deletions cut 8 bases from V and 2 bases from J, with 19 bases between. This CDR3 reads CASSHRGGLGNQPQHF. The CDR3 DNA is TGTGCCAGCTCCCACCGTGGGGGGCTAGGCAATCAGCCCCAGCATTTT.

The J gene is TRBJ1-2, the V gene TRBV30, with a weak D call TRBD1 (5 bases). The CDR3 runs to 13 residues. Per the germline V gene, CDR1 is GTSNPN and CDR2 is SVGIG (reference sequence). With 0 bases removed from V and 8 bases from J, the gap between germline ends came to 13 bases. This CDR3 is CAWSVPTGLGYTF. DNA of the CDR3: TGTGCCTGGAGTGTACCTACAGGTCTGGGCTACACCTTC. The variable domain in full, completed from reference TRBV30 and TRBJ1-2, reads SQTIHQWPATLVQPVGSPLSLECTVEGTSNPNLYWYRQAAGRGLQLLFYSVGIGQISSEVPQNLSASRPQDRQFILSSKKLLLSDSGFYLCAWSVPTGLGYTFGSGTRLTVV.

This clonotype has a count of ten or more. V usage is TRBV28 and J usage is TRBJ1-2, with 7 bases fitting TRBD1. The J segment lost 1 base and the V segment lost 6 bases, leaving 8 bases of the junction unmatched. Germline CDR1 MDHEN, CDR2 SYDVKM. The CDR3 totals 15 residues. Written as DNA, the CDR3 is TGTGCCAGCAGGCTAGACAGGGACGGTAACTATGGCTACACCTTC. As protein: CASRLDRDGNYGYTF.

In this sample, this clonotype turned up many times. The chain has TRBV2 and TRBJ1-2; TRBD1 matches 7 bases. The ends lost 7 bases at V and 1 base at J; junction bases unmatched: 6. This CDR3 comprises 14 residues. Germline assignment: CDR1 SNHLY and CDR2 FYNNEI. CDR3 amino acids: CASNADRVNYGYTF. The CDR3 region has the DNA TGTGCCAGCAACGCAGACAGGGTTAACTATGGCTACACCTTC.

On this clonotype: This is likely a read error, given that the CDR3 carries no conserved phenylalanine or tryptophan at its end. The rearrangement uses TRBV28 and TRBJ2-5; 9 bases are shared with TRBD2. The CDR3 runs to 18 residues. Germline loops: CDR1 MDHEN, CDR2 SYDVKM. Trimming cost V 4 bases and J 7 bases; bases outside gene matches: 19. For the CDR3, the DNA is TGTGCCAGCAGTTCCGGTGGGGCGGGAGGGTCCCCCGTGGGGACCCAGTACATC. Amino acid sequence: CASSSGGAGGSPVGTQYI.

This clonotype appeared a few times. The chain employs TRBV20-1 and TRBJ1-6, with D hard to call. Germline V gene data show CDR1 as DFQATT and CDR2 as SNEGSKA (reference sequence). Between the trimmed V and J ends, which lost 1 base and 14 bases, there was a span of 18 bases. The CDR3 spans 14 residues. The CDR3 is CSARAAGVDYALHF. The CDR3 DNA sequence: TGCAGTGCTAGAGCCGCCGGGGTGGATTACGCCCTCCACTTT.

This clonotype was counted a few times. This chain uses TRBV20-1 with TRBJ2-7; TRBD2 aligns across 9 bases. The CDR3 length is 14 residues. The V and J ends lost 0 bases and 6 bases, in that order; junction bases with no gene match: 6. In germline, CDR1 is DFQATT, CDR2 SNEGSKA (reference sequence). CDR3 protein: CSARDPSGTGEQYF. The CDR3 DNA is TGCAGTGCTAGAGACCCTAGCGGGACCGGCGAGCAGTACTTC.

This clonotype was detected ten times or more. The rearrangement links TRBV12-3 or TRBV12-4 to TRBJ1-6; D is possibly TRBD1 (5 bases). The CDR3 totals 15 residues. Trimming stripped 7 bases from V and 7 bases from J, with 17 bases between. CDR3 DNA sequence: TGTGCCAGCAACCTCGATCGGGGCGGGAATTCACCCCTCCACTTT. It is translated as CASNLDRGGNSPLHF.

This clonotype showed up many times. The V call is TRBV28, the J call TRBJ1-5, with a weak D call TRBD1 (6 bases). The V and J ends lost 3 bases and 5 bases respectively, with 23 bases between them. The V gene's germline CDR1 is MDHEN and CDR2 SYDVKM. The CDR3 runs to 18 residues. As DNA, the CDR3 is TGTGCCAGCAGTTTTGTCCTAACAGGGCTGGTATCGGATCAGCCCCAGCATTTT. It yields the protein CASSFVLTGLVSDQPQHF.

This chain joins TRBV20-1 and TRBJ2-5; maybe TRBD2 (7 bases). The CDR3 contains 14 residues. Germline CDR1 DFQATT, CDR2 SNEGSKA (reference sequence). V was clipped by 5 bases and J by 5 bases, with 18 bases between them. In DNA form, the CDR3 reads TGCAGTGCTCGAATGTCGGGGGGCCGGGAGACCCAGTACTTC. This sequence encodes CSARMSGGRETQYF.

V is TRBV6-1 and J is TRBJ1-1; 7 bases agree with TRBD1. The V segment lost 5 bases and the J segment 6 bases; nucleotides outside the gene matches: 6. The CDR3 has 13 residues. The germline gives CDR1 MNHNS, CDR2 SASEGT. CDR3 sequence: CASSSDRVSEAFF. CDR3 sequence (DNA): TGTGCCAGCAGTAGCGACAGGGTCTCTGAAGCTTTCTTT.